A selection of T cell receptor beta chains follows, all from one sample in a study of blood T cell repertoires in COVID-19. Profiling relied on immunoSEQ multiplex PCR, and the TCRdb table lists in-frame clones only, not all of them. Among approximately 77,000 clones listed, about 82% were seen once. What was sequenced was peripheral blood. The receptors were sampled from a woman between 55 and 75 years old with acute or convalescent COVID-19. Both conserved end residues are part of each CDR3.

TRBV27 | CASSFAGASNEQYF
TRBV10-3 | CAIGTGDQPQHF
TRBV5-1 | CASSRMDRGYGYTF
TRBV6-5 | CASSSTSGAYNEQFF
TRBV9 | CASSGYTDTQYF
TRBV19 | CASSIPGQGSTEAFF
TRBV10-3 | CAISEPSSGANVLTF
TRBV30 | CAWGRGISNQPQHF
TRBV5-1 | CASSLAFLAGGINEQFF
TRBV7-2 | CASSPDRTDTQYF
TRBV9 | CASSVLDSDSRGAFF
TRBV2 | CASRILGTGLDSPLHF
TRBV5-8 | CASSLGAFDYEQYF
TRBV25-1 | CASSESGTGQETQYF
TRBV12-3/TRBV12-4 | CASSSFNYGYTF
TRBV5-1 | CASSPGRGAFF
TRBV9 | CASSVAGDSPLHF
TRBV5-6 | CASSLGGRGRRRANVLTF
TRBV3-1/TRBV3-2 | CASSPLGRETQYF
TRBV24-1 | CATSDQTGAYNEQFF
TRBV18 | CASSPPGGAPNTDTQYF
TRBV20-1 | CSASDSGGSDTQYF
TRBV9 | CASSERPEDAPRENNEQFF
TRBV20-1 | CSASTLGGGPTETQYF
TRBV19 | CASSIGRDNYQPQHF
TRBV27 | CATRGRDRVTEAFF
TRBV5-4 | CASSYSGRGEKLFF
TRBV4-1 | CASSQTPGTASGNTIYF
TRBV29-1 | CSVQLMTGNEQFF
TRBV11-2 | CASSFDRARTGELFF
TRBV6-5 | CASSYKGQGYGYTF
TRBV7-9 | CASSLDGKGDGYTF
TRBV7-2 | CASSLAWQDNEKLFF
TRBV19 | CASLPGDRNEKLFF
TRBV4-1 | CASSQRQGNYNSPLHF
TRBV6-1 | CASSEAGGGSEAFF
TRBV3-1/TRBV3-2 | CASSDTRTGLPEKLFF
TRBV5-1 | CASSTTSGGLRETQYF
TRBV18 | CASSPLDRTATNEKLFF
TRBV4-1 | CASSQVGVGSPLHF
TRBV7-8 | CASSIGTGGNSPLHF
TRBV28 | CASSLAYRTVAKNIQYF
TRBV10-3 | CAISGTDNEQFF